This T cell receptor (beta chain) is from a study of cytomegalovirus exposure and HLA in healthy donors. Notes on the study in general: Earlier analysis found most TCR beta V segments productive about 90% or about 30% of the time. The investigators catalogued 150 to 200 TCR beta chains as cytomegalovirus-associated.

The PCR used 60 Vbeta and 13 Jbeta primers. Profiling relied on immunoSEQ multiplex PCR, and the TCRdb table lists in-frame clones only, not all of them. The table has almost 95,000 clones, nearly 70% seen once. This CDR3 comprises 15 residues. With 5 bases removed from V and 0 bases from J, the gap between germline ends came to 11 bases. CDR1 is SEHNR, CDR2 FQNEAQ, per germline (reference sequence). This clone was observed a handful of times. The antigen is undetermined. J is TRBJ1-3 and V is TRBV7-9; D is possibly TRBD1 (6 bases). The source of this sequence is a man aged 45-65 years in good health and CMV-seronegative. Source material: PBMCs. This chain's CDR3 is CASSTRGISGNTIYF. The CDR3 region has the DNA TGTGCCAGCAGCACCAGGGGTATCTCTGGAAACACCATATATTTT.